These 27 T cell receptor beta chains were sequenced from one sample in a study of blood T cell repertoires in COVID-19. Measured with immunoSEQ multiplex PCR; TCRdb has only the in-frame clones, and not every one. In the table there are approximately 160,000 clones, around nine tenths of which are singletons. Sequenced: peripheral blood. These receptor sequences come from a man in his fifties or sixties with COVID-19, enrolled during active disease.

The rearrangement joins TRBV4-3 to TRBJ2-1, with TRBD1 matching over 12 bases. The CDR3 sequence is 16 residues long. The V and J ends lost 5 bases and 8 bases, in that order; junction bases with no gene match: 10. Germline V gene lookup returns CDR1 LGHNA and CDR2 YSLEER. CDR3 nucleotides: TGCGCCAGCAGCGGAACCGGGACAGGGGGCGGGGATGAGCAGTTCTTC. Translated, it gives CASSGTGTGGGDEQFF.

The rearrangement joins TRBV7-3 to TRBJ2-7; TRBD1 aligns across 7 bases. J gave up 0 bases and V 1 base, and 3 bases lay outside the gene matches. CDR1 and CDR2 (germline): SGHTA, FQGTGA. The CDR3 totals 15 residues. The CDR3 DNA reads TGTGCCAGCAGCTTAATTGGGGACAGCTCCTACGAGCAGTACTTC. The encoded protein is CASSLIGDSSYEQYF.

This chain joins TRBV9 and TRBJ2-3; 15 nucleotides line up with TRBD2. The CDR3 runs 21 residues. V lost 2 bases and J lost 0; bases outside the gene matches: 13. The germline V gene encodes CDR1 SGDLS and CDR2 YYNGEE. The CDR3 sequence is CASSVGTSGGTPVFSTDTQYF. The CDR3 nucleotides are TGTGCCAGCAGCGTGGGGACTAGCGGGGGGACCCCCGTCTTTAGCACAGATACGCAGTATTTT.

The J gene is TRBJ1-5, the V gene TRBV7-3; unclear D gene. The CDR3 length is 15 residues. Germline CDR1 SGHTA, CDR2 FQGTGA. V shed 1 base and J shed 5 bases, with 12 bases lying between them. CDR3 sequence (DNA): TGTGCCAGCAGCTTAAGTGGTTCGAGTGATCAGCCCCAGCATTTT. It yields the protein CASSLSGSSDQPQHF.

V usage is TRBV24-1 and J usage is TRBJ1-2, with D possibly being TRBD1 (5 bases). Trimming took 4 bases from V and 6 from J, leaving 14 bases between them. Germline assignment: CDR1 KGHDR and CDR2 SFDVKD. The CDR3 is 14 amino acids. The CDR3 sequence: CATSEATEQHGYTF. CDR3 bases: TGTGCCACCAGTGAGGCGACAGAGCAGCATGGCTACACCTTC.

The DNA of the CDR3 is TGCGCCAGCAGCCTCGACAGGGGGCTGTACGAGCAGTACTTC. Translation gives CASSLDRGLYEQYF. V and J are TRBV5-1 and TRBJ2-7, with TRBD1 matching 10 bases. In germline, CDR1 is SGHRS, CDR2 YFSETQ. This CDR3 spans 14 amino acids. V was clipped by 4 bases and J by 4 bases; unmatched bases: 5.

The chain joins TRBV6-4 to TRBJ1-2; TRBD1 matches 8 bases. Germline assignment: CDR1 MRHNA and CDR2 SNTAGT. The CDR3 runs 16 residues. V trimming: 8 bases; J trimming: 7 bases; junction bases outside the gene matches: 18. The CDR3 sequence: CASAKRQGQGLGGYTF. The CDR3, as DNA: TGTGCCAGCGCAAAACGCCAAGGACAGGGCTTAGGTGGCTACACCTTC.

The CDR3 DNA reads as TGTGCCAGCAGTATGGACAGGGTTCAGGAAACTGAAGCTTTCTTT. This translates into CASSMDRVQETEAFF. The rearrangement links TRBV7-2 to TRBJ1-1; 8 bases align to TRBD1. J was trimmed by 5 bases and V by 6 bases; bases with no gene match: 11. The CDR3 totals 15 residues. Germline assignment: CDR1 SGHTA and CDR2 FQGNSA.

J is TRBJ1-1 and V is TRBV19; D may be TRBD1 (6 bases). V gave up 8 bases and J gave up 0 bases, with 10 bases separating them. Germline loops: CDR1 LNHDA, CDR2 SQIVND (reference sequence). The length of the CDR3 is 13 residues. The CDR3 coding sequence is TGTGCCAGTGCCCGACAGGTGAACACTGAAGCTTTCTTT. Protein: CASARQVNTEAFF.

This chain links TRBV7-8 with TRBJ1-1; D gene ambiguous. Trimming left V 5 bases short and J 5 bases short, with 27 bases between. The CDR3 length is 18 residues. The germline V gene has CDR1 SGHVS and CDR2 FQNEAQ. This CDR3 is CASSPPEVGFGWRTEAFF. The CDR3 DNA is TGTGCCAGCAGCCCGCCCGAGGTGGGTTTTGGTTGGAGGACTGAAGCTTTCTTT. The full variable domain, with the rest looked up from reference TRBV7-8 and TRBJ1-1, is GAGVSQSPRYKVAKRGQDVALRCDPISGHVSLFWYQQALGQGPEFLTYFQNEAQLDKSGLPSDRFFAERPEGSVSTLKIQRTQQEDSAVYLCASSPPEVGFGWRTEAFFGQGTRLTVV.

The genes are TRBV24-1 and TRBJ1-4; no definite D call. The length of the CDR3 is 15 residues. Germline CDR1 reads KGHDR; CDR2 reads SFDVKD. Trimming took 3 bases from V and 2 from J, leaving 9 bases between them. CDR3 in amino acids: CATSDRRETNEKLFF. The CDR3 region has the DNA TGTGCCACCAGTGATAGACGGGAGACTAATGAAAAACTGTTTTTT.

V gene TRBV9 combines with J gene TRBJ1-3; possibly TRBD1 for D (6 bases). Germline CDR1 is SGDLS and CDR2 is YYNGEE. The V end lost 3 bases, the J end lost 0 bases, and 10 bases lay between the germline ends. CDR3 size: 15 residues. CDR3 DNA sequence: TGTGCCAGCAGCGGGACAGCTAACTCTGGAAACACCATATATTTT. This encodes CASSGTANSGNTIYF. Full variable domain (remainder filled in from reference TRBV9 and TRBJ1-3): DSGVTQTPKHLITATGQRVTLRCSPRSGDLSVYWYQQSLDQGLQFLIQYYNGEERAKGNILERFSAQQFPDLHSELNLSSLELGDSALYFCASSGTANSGNTIYFGEGSWLTVV.

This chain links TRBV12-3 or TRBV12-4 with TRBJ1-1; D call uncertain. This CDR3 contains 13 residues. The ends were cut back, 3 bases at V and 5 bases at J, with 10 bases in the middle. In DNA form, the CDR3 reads TGTGCCAGCAGTTTGGGCGAAAGGACTGAAGCTTTCTTT. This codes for CASSLGERTEAFF.

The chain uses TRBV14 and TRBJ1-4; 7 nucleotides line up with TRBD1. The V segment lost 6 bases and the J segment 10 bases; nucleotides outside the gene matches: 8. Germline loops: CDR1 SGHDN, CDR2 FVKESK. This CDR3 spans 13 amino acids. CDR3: CASSRQGWGKLFF. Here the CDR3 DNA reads TGTGCCAGCAGTCGACAGGGATGGGGAAAACTGTTTTTT.

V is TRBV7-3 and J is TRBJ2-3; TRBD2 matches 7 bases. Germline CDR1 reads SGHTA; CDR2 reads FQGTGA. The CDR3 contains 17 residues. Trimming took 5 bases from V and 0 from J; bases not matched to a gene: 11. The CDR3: CASSPTGGGASTDTQYF. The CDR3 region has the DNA TGTGCCAGCAGCCCGACCGGGGGAGGGGCTAGCACAGATACGCAGTATTTT.

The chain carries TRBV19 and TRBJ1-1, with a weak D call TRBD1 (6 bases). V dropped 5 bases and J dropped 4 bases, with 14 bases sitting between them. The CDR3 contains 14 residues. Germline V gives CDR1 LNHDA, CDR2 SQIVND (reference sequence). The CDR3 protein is CASSHREMGTEAFF. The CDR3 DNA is TGTGCCAGTAGTCACAGGGAAATGGGCACTGAAGCTTTCTTT.

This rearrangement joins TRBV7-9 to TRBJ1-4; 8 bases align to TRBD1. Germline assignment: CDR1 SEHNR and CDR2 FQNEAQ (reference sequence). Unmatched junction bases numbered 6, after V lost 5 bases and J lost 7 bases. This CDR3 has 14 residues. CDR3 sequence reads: CASSIGQGSEKLFF. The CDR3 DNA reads TGTGCCAGCAGCATTGGACAGGGCAGTGAAAAACTGTTTTTT.

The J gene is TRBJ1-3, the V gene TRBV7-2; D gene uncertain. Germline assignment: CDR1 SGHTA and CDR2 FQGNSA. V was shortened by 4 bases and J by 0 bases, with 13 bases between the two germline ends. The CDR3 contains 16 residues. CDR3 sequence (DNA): TGTGCCAGCAGCTCCCTAGACGCTCGCTCTGGAAACACCATATATTTT. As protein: CASSSLDARSGNTIYF.

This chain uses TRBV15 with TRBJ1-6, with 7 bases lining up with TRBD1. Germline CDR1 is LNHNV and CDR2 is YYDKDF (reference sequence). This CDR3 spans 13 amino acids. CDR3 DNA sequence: TGTGCGACGAACCAGGGGGGTAATTCACCCCTCCACTTT. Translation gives CATNQGGNSPLHF.

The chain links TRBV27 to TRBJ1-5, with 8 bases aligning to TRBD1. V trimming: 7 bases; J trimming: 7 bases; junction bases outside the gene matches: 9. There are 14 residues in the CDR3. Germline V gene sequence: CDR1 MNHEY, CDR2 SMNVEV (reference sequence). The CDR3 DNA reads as TGTGCCAGCATGAGGACAGGGCATCGGCAGCCCCAGCATTTT. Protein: CASMRTGHRQPQHF.

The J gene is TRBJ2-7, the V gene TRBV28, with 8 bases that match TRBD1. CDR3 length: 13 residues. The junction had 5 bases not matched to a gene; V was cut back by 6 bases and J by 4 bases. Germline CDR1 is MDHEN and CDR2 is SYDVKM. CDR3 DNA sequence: TGTGCCAGCAGAACAGGGGGTATATACGAGCAGTACTTC. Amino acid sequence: CASRTGGIYEQYF. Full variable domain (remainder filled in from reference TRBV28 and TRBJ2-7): DVKVTQSSRYLVKRTGEKVFLECVQDMDHENMFWYRQDPGLGLRLIYFSYDVKMKEKGDIPEGYSVSREKKERFSLILESASTNQTSMYLCASRTGGIYEQYFGPGTRLTVT.

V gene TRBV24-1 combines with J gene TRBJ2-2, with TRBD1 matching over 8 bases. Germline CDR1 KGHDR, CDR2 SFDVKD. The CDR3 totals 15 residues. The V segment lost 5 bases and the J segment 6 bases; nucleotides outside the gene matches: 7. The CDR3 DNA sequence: TGTGCCACCAGTGCTACAGGGGGTTTCTCCGGGGAGCTGTTTTTT. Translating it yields CATSATGGFSGELFF.

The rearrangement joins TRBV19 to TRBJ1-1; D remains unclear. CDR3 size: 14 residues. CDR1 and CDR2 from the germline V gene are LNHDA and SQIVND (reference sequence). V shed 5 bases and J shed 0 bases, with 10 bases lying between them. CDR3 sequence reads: CASSVGLMNTEAFF. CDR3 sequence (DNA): TGTGCCAGTAGTGTGGGCCTTATGAACACTGAAGCTTTCTTT.

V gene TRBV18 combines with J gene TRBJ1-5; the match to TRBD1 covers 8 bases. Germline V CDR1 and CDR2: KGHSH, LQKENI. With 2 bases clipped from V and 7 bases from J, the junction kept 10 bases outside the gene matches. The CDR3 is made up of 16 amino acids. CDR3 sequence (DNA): TGTGCCAGCTCACCATTTGGACAGGGAGTTGGGCAGCCCCAGCATTTT. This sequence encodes CASSPFGQGVGQPQHF.

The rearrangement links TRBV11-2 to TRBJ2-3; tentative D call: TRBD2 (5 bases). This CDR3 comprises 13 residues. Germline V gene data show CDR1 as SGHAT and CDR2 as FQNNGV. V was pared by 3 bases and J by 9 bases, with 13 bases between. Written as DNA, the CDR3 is TGTGCCAGCAGCTTCGACCGGCGCGGGACGCAGTATTTT. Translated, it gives CASSFDRRGTQYF.

The CDR3 nucleotides are TGTGCCAGCAGTGAAGCCGGGGGTTCGAAGGGCGAGCAGTACTTC. It is translated as CASSEAGGSKGEQYF. The chain carries TRBV6-1 and TRBJ2-7; the D gene is possibly TRBD2 (6 bases). The CDR3 is made up of 15 amino acids. V lost 0 bases and J lost 6, with 15 bases in between. CDR1 is MNHNS, CDR2 SASEGT, per germline.

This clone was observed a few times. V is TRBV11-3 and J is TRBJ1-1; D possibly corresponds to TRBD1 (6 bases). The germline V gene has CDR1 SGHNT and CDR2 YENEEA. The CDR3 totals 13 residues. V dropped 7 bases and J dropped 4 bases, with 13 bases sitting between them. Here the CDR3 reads CASTRQASTEAFF. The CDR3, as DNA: TGTGCCAGCACCAGACAGGCGAGCACTGAAGCTTTCTTT.